The present T cell receptor (beta chain) was sequenced within a study of T-cell memory formation after mild COVID-19 (dated by TCRdb to 2020 to 2023). Some background on the complete study: TCR sequence clusters from the two donors were largely donor specific. T-cell clones expanding and contracting after mild COVID-19 in two donors were tracked by longitudinal TCRalpha and TCRbeta repertoire sequencing. The cohort comprised two young, previously healthy adult volunteers, one female and one male. Study-wide conclusions, independent of this receptor: Balanced CD4/CD8 phenotypes were observed for clones contracting from day 15 to 85, whereas a bias towards CD4+ was observed for a second wave of clones expanding from day 15 to 37. SARS-CoV-2 specificity of the second-wave clones peaking on day 37 was not confirmed. Some responding clones were found in pre-infection memory, which suggests that pre-existing cross-reactive memory T cells took part in the SARS-CoV-2 response. Contracting CD4+ clones turned up mainly in the CM and EM memory subsets, whereas EMRA was where CD8+ clones were enriched. The study covered only a couple of mild cases, and larger cohorts including severe cases with pre-infection samples were considered necessary.

V loses 1 base, J loses 7 bases, and the germline ends lie 16 bases apart. Including cysteine and phenylalanine, the CDR3 has 16 amino acids. CDR3 DNA only is kept here, 48 bases in frame from base 1. As encoded in the germline V gene (reference sequence), CDR1 is LNHDA while CDR2 is SQIVND. Sequencing took place on an Illumina NovaSeq 6000. cDNA libraries for TCRalpha and TCRbeta were prepared by 5'RACE using constant-segment primers, with sample barcodes and unique molecular identifiers added. Trizol reagent was used to extract RNA from every sample. Library amplification was performed in two PCR steps, and a second sample barcode and Illumina TruSeq adapters were introduced in the second step. Sequencing of the libraries was done on an Illumina NovaSeq, producing 2 x 150 bp paired-end reads. Per the authors' processing: With migec v1.2.7, reads were demultiplexed and then collapsed into UMI-guided consensus sequences. Using mixcr v2.1.11, UMI consensuses were aligned to TRA and TRB V and J templates and then assembled into clonotypes. Expanded or contracted clonotypes were those called significant by both edgeR and NoisET, with noise models trained on biological replicates. edgeR calls used a false discovery rate-adjusted p below 0.01 and a log2 fold-change threshold of 1. As an exploratory analysis of dynamics, PCA with hierarchical clustering was applied to max-normalized trajectories of the 1000 most abundant clonotypes. Separately sequenced CD4+ and CD8+ repertoires were used to assign a CD4 or CD8 phenotype to each responding clone. Through fastp at Q25 and MiXCR, TCRdb rebuilt clones from the public reads, retaining in-frame beta chains. Here each entry gathers all rows of one CDR3 protein and keeps the most common genes and DNA. The V and J calls come from TCRdb's annotation, not from the publication. The sample includes tens of thousands of distinct CDR3 sequences, with about 6.1% observed a single time. Jointly, the top ten make up under 0.95% of the sample.

PBMCs were isolated by Ficoll-Paque density gradient centrifugation. This clonotype showed up just a few times. The specificity of this receptor is unknown. Base-call qualities are not available, and no considerably larger clone is one nucleotide away. This receptor chain uses TRBV19 and TRBJ2-2; the D region possibly corresponds to TRBD2 (5 bases align). The TCR was taken from an adult who had mild COVID-19 (a few samples of this study predate the infection). The sample titles of this study are shuffled in the database, so cell type and time point are left out. Sample: PBMCs or a T cell subset sorted from them (not recorded which). At the DNA level, the sequence is TGTGCCAGTAGTATAGTGGGCGGAACCCGGGGCGGGGAGCTGTTTTTT. Its amino acids are CASSIVGGTRGGELFF. The variable domain in full, with residues beyond the CDR3 obtained from the reference TRBV19 and TRBJ2-2 genes, is DGGITQSPKYLFRKEGQNVTLSCEQNLNHDAMYWYRQDPGQGLRLIYYSQIVNDFQKGDIAEGYSVSREKKESFPLTVTSAQKNPTAFYLCASSIVGGTRGGELFFGEGSRLTVL.